The 2 T cell receptor beta chains in this list originate from one sample, sequenced in a study of blood T cell repertoires in COVID-19. Generated by immunoSEQ multiplex PCR, the TCRdb table keeps only in-frame clones and is missing some. The sample gives around 300,000 clones, about nine tenths of which show up once; 3% is in the top ten. The sequenced material came from peripheral blood. The receptor source for this set is a woman aged 25 to 39 with active or convalescent COVID-19.

A word on this clone: Other DNA sequences in the same sample also yield this CDR3. The chain has TRBV18 and TRBJ1-5; TRBD1 agrees at 8 bases. CDR1 KGHSH and CDR2 LQKENI come from the germline V gene. The CDR3 sequence is 14 residues long. The ends lost 3 bases at V and 6 bases at J; junction bases unmatched: 4. The DNA of the CDR3 is TGTGCCAGCTCACCCGGACAGGGCGGTCAGCCCCAGCATTTT. Protein sequence: CASSPGQGGQPQHF.

This chain joins TRBV5-8 and TRBJ1-6, with 8 bases fitting TRBD1. The germline V gene encodes CDR1 SGHTS and CDR2 YDEGEE. The V and J ends lost 4 bases and 8 bases, in that order; junction bases with no gene match: 2. The CDR3 is 13 residues long. The CDR3 DNA follows: TGTGCCAGCAGCCCGGGACAGGATTCACCCCTCCACTTT. It encodes CASSPGQDSPLHF.